The clone carrying this T cell receptor beta chain was counted a single time. The data originate from a study of blood T cell repertoires in COVID-19. Repertoires were generated with immunoSEQ multiplex PCR, while TCRdb's copy carries only in-frame clones and drops some. The profile shows about 200,000 clones, about nine tenths of them singletons. The sequence came from a woman younger than 45 with acute COVID-19. The sequencing sample was made of PBMCs or T cells enriched from blood (not recorded which).

CDR3 in amino acids: CASSPGGGRETQYF. In DNA form, the CDR3 reads TGTGCCAGCAGCCCCGGGGGTGGGCGAGAGACCCAGTACTTC. This chain connects TRBV7-8 to TRBJ2-5; a possible D gene is TRBD2 (6 bases). V was clipped by 5 bases and J by 4 bases, with 14 bases between them. The CDR3 consists of 14 residues. Germline V gene lookup returns CDR1 SGHVS and CDR2 FQNEAQ.